The clone carrying this T cell receptor (beta chain) has only a few counts. TCRdb re-analysed the 5' RACE reads in MiXCR, keeping a single row per CDR3 protein. The sample lists about 520,000 distinct CDR3 sequences, less than 25% seen once, with roughly 0.91% in the top ten. The sample originates from a study of identical twins. CDR3 length: 15 amino acids. Germline CDR1 and CDR2: MNHNS and SASEGT. The V gene end was trimmed by 7 bases and the J gene end by 5 bases; junction bases not matched to a gene: 12. These data were also filed under a second study, of T cells expressing NK-cell markers. That source adds: Sequencing of TCR beta repertoires drew on sorted CD3+CD56+NKG2C+, CD3+CD56+NKG2C- and CD3+CD56-NKG2C+ T cells. Several donors likewise had their CD3+CD56-NKG2C+ fraction led by these clonotypes.

The rearrangement links TRBV6-1 to TRBJ2-5; 8 nucleotides match TRBD2. This TCR was sampled from a woman under 30 in good health. The sequencing sample was made of CD4+ T cells sorted from blood. CDR3 amino acids: CASTPLAGRGETQYF. The CDR3 bases are TGTGCCAGCACCCCTTTAGCGGGAAGGGGGGAGACCCAGTACTTC.